This T cell receptor (beta chain) was observed in a study of T-cell memory formation after mild COVID-19. Study at large: Clusters of TCRs were largely donor specific. Study-level points and caveats: Later expanders leaned CD4+, whereas day 15 to 85 contracting clones were balanced CD4/CD8. In second-wave clones peaking day 37, SARS-CoV-2 specificity remained unconfirmed. That cross-reactive memory joined was suggested by some responding clones appearing in pre-infection memory.

The CDR3 has 15 amino acids. The V gene end was trimmed by 3 bases and the J gene end by 4 bases; junction bases not matched to a gene: 5. CDR1 and CDR2 (germline): SGHRS, YFSETQ. This clonotype came up once. Its antigen is currently unknown. TCRdb re-called the 5' RACE reads through MiXCR, storing one row per CDR3 protein. The profile shows under 200,000 distinct CDR3 sequences, less than 40% of them singletons. What was sequenced was PBMCs or a T cell subset sorted from them (not recorded which). The chain has TRBV5-1 and TRBJ2-7; 12 positions agree with TRBD2. This receptor was obtained from an adult woman who had mild COVID-19 (a few samples of this study predate the infection). Cell type and time point are not known. DNA for the CDR3: TGCGCCAGCAGCTGGACCGGGACTAGCGGGTACGAGCAGTACTTC. Translation gives CASSWTGTSGYEQYF.